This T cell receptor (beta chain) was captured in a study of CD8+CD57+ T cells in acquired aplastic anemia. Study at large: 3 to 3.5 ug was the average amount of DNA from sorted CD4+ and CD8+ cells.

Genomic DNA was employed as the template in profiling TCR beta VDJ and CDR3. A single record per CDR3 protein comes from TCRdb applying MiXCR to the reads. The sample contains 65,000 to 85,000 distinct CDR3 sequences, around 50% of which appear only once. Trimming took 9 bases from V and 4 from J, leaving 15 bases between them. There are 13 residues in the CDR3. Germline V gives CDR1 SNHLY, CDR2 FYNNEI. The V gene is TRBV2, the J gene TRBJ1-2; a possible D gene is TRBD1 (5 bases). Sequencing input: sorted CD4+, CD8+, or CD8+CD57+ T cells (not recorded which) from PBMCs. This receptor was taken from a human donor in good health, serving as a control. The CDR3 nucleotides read TGTGCCAGTAAGACCCGACAGACCTATGGCTACACCTTC. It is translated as CASKTRQTYGYTF.